The clone carrying this T cell receptor beta chain has a handful of counts. The target antigen is unknown. Every donor provided approximately 10 milliliters of peripheral blood. The data derive from a study of blood T cells in healthy people across ages. On the study more broadly: About one barcoded TCR beta cDNA was captured per two T cells.

It was with a sample-barcoded 5' primer and a J-beta primer mix that a second PCR of about 7 to 12 cycles was run. TCRdb recomputed calls from the 5' RACE reads with MiXCR, one row per CDR3 protein. Among roughly 680,000 distinct CDR3 sequences listed, 45% to 50% were seen once. Study-level findings and limits: One million T cells yielded diversity estimates that were considered underestimates. Relative to aged donors, long-lived donors carried more naive CD4+ cells and displayed higher diversity.

Germline V lookup: CDR1 SGHDN, CDR2 FVKESK. Trimming took off 1 base at V and 4 bases at J, with 14 bases between the two ends. The CDR3 spans 15 residues. The TCR originated in a woman in her sixties in good health. Sequencing was done on a sample of blood. The chain links TRBV14 to TRBJ2-7; D uncertain. The CDR3, as DNA: TGTGCCAGCAGCCAAGGGCCCAGTGCCCTTTACGAGCAGTACTTC. It yields the protein CASSQGPSALYEQYF.